The T cell receptor (beta chain) under discussion was sequenced for a study of monozygotic twins with inflammatory bowel disease. After re-calling the 5' RACE reads, TCRdb lists one entry per CDR3 protein, DNA absent. Its clone listing holds fewer than 400,000 distinct CDR3 sequences. A remark on this clonotype: Its antigen remains unidentified.

General study points: Compared with healthy co-twins, IBD patients showed reduced TCRbeta repertoire diversity by inverse Simpson.

The receptor was isolated from a human donor with ulcerative colitis or Crohn's disease, or a healthy co-twin of an affected twin (not recorded which). The sample consisted of blood.

CDR3 loop: CSARELRGSLNSPLHF. The rearrangement joins TRBV20-1 to TRBJ1-6; TCRdb calls TRBD1, which cannot be checked without DNA. Germline CDR1 reads DFQATT; CDR2 reads SNEGSKA (reference sequence). The CDR3 extends over 16 amino acids.